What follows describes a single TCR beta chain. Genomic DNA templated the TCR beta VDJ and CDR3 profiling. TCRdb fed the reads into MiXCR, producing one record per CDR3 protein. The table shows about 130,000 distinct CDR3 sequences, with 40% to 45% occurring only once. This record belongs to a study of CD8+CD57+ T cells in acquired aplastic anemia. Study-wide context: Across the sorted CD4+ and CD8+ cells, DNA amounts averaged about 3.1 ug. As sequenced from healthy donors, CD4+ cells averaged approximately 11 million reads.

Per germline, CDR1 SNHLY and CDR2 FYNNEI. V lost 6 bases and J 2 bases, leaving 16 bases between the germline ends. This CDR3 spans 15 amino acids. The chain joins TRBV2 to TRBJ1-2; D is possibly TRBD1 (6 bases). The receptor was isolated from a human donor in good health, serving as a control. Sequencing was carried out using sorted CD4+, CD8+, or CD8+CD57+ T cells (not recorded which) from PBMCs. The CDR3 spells CASRVDSPSNYGYTF. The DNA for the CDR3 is TGTGCCAGCAGGGTGGACAGCCCCTCCAACTATGGCTACACCTTC.